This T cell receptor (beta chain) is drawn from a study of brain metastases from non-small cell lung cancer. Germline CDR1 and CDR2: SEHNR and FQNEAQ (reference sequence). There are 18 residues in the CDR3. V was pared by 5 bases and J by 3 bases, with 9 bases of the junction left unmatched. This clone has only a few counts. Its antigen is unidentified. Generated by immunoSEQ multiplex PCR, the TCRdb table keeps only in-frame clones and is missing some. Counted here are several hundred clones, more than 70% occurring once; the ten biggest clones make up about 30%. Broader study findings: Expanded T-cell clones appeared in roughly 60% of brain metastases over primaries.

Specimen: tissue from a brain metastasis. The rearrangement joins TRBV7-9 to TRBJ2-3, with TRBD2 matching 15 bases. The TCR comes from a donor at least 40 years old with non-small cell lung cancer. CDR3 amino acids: CASSARTSGRAPTDTQYF. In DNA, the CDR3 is TGTGCCAGCAGCGCCCGGACTAGCGGGAGGGCGCCTACAGATACGCAGTATTTT.